This T cell receptor beta chain was observed in a study of blood T cells in healthy people across ages. Study-level points and caveats: Researchers judged that diversity estimates from one million T cells fell short of true values. A conclusive naive versus antigen-experienced comparison was prevented by the unsorted PBMCs.

The CDR3 is 15 amino acids. Per the germline V gene, CDR1 is MDHEN and CDR2 is SYDVKM. For the second PCR, which ran for about 6 to 12 cycles, a sample-barcoded 5' primer and a J-beta primer mix were used. Each cDNA was tagged by a template-switch adaptor containing 12 random nucleotides. MiXCR was run by TCRdb on the 5' RACE reads, yielding one entry per CDR3 protein. Altogether around 280,000 distinct CDR3 sequences are present, 25% to 30% being singletons, with the ten largest covering 25% to 30%. In the case of this clonotype: Its target is not known.

The specimen sequenced was blood. The source of this sequence is a woman in her seventies in good health. The chain recombines TRBV28 with TRBJ2-5; 8 nucleotides agree with TRBD1. Gene TRBJ2-7 matches the end of the DNA better, so the J call may be wrong. CDR3 DNA: TGTGCCAGCAGACCTGGCGGGACAGGCACCTACGAGCAGTACTTC. This gives the protein CASRPGGTGTYEQYF.